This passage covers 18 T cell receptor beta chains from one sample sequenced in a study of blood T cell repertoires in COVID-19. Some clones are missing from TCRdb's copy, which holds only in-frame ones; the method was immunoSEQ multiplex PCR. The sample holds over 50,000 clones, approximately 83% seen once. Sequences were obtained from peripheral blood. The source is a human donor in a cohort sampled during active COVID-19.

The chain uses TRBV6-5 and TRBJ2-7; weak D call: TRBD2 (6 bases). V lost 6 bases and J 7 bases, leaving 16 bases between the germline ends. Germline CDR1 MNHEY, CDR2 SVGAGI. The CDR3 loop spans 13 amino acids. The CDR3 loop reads CASSSTAGREQYF. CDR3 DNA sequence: TGTGCCAGCAGCTCCACGGCAGGGAGGGAGCAGTACTTC.

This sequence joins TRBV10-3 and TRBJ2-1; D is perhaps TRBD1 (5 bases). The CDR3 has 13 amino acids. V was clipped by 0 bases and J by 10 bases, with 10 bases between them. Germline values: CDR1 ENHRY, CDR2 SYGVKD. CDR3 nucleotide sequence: TGTGCCATCAGTGAGTCAGGGGTTCGAGAGCAGTTCTTC. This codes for CAISESGVREQFF.

DNA of the CDR3: TGCGCCAGCAGCATCGGACAGGATGAGCAGTACTTC. It translates to CASSIGQDEQYF. The chain carries TRBV5-1 and TRBJ2-7; 7 bases line up with TRBD1. Germline CDR1 is SGHRS and CDR2 is YFSETQ. V dropped 4 bases and J dropped 7; count of bases not matched to a gene: 5. The CDR3 covers 12 residues. Full variable domain (missing parts from reference TRBV5-1 and TRBJ2-7): KAGVTQTPRYLIKTRGQQVTLSCSPISGHRSVSWYQQTPGQGLQFLFEYFSETQRNKGNFPGRFSGRQFSNSRSEMNVSTLELGDSALYLCASSIGQDEQYFGPGTRLTVT.

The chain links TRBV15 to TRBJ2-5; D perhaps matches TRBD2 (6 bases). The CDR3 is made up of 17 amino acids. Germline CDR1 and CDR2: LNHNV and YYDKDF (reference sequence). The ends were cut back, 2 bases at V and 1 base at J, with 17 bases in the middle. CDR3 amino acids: CATSRTSGSGSQETQYF. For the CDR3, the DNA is TGTGCCACCAGCAGAACCTCGGGGAGCGGGTCCCAAGAGACCCAGTACTTC.

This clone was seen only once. CDR3 DNA: TGCGCCAGCAGCTTGGGTGGTAGCTCCTACAATGAGCAGTTCTTC. This sequence encodes CASSLGGSSYNEQFF. V is TRBV5-1 and J is TRBJ2-1; D is ambiguous. Germline CDR1 and CDR2: SGHRS and YFSETQ. Trimming left V 0 bases short and J 0 bases short, with 7 bases between. This CDR3 contains 15 residues.

The CDR3 protein is CASSLGQTGANVLTF. As DNA, the CDR3 is TGTGCCAGCAGCCTCGGACAAACTGGGGCCAACGTCCTGACTTTC. This chain uses TRBV5-6 with TRBJ2-6; D possibly corresponds to TRBD1 (5 bases). Germline V CDR1 and CDR2: SGHDT, YYEEEE. V dropped 4 bases and J dropped 2 bases, with 10 bases sitting between them. CDR3 length: 15 residues.

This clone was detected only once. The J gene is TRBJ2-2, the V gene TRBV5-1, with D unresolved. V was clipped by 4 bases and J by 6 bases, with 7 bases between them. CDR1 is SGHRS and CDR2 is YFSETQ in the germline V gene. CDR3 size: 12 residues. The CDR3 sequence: CASSPGSGELFF. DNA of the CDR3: TGCGCCAGCAGCCCCGGGTCCGGGGAGCTGTTTTTT.

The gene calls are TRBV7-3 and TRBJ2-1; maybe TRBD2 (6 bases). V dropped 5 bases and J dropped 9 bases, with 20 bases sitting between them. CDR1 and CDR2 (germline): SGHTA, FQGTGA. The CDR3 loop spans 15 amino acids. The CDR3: CASSVTHQGEVEQFF. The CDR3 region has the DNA TGTGCCAGCAGCGTTACCCACCAAGGGGAGGTTGAGCAGTTCTTC.

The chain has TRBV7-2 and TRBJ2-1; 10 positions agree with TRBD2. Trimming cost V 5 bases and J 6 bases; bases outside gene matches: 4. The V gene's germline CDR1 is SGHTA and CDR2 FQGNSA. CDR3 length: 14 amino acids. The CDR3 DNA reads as TGTGCCAGCAGCACCGGACTAGCGGTCAATGAGCAGTTCTTC. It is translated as CASSTGLAVNEQFF.

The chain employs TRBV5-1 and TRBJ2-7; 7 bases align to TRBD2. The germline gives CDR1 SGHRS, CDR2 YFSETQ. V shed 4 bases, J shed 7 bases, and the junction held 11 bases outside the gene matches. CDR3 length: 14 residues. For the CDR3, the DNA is TGCGCCAGCAGCCCAAGGCCGGGGGGTTGGGAGCAGTACTTC. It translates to CASSPRPGGWEQYF.

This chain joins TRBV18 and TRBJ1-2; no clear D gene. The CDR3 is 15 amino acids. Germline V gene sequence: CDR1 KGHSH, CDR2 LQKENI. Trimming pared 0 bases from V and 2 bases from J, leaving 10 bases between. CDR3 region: CASSPPAHRNYGYTF. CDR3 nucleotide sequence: TGTGCCAGCTCACCACCGGCCCACCGAAACTATGGCTACACCTTC.

CDR3 amino acids: CASSSLGAKYNEQFF. The CDR3 DNA is TGTGCCAGCAGCTCTTTGGGGGCGAAGTACAATGAGCAGTTCTTC. V gene TRBV7-8 combines with J gene TRBJ2-1; D may be TRBD1 (6 bases). From germline, CDR1 is SGHVS and CDR2 FQNEAQ. This CDR3 is 15 amino acids long. V lost 4 bases and J lost 4, with 14 bases in between.

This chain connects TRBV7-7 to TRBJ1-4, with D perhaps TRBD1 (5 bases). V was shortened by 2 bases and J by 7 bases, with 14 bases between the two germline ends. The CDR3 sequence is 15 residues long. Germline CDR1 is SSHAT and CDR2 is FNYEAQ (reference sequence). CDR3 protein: CASSLKAGGSEKLFF. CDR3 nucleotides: TGTGCCAGCAGCTTAAAGGCCGGGGGGAGTGAAAAACTGTTTTTT.

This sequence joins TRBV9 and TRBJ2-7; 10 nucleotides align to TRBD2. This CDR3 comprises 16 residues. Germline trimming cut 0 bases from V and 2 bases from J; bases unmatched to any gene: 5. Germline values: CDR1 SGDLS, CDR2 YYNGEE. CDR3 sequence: CASSVGASGSPYEQYF. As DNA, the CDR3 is TGTGCCAGCAGCGTAGGGGCTAGCGGGAGTCCCTACGAGCAGTACTTC.

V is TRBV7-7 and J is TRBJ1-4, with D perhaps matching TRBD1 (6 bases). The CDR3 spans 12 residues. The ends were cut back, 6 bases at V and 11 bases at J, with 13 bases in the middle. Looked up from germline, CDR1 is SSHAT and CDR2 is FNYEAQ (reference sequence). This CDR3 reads CASSPPQGKLFF. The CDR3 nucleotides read TGTGCCAGCAGTCCCCCCCAGGGGAAACTGTTTTTT. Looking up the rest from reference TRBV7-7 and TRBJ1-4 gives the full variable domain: GAGVSQSPRYKVTKRGQDVTLRCDPISSHATLYWYQQALGQGPEFLTYFNYEAQPDKSGLPSDRFSAERPEGSISTLTIQRTEQRDSAMYRCASSPPQGKLFFGSGTQLSVL.

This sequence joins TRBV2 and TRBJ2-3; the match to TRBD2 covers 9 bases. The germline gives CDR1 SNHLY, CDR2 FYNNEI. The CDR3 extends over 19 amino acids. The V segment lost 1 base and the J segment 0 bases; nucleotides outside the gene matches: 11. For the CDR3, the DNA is TGTGCCAGCAGTGAAGGGACTAGCGCTCATTCAGCTAGCACAGATACGCAGTATTTT. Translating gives CASSEGTSAHSASTDTQYF.

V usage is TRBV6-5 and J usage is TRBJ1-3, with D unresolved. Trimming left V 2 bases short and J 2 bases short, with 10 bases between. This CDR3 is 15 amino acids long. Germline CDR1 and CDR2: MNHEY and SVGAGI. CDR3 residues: CASSYRQTTGNTIYF. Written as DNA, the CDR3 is TGTGCCAGCAGTTACCGCCAGACTACTGGAAACACCATATATTTT.

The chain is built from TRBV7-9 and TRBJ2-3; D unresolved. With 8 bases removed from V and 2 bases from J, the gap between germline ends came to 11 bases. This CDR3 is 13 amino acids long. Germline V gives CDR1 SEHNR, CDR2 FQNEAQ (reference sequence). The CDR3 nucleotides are TGTGCCAGCCCGGTTCCACCCACAGATACGCAGTATTTT. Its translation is CASPVPPTDTQYF.